This TCR beta chain was observed in a study of chemoradiotherapy in HPV16-positive cancers (dated by TCRdb to between 2022 and 2023). Background on the whole study: Functional T-cell assays on cells from two HPV16-positive patients defined candidate HPV-specific T-cell clones and common TCR motifs. Whether T-cell immunity against the HPV oncoproteins E6 and E7 changes during chemoradiotherapy and whether survival is affected by this immunity were examined in the study. TCR repertoires from around 80 patients with HPV-related cancers were then used to track the candidate HPV-specific TCRs and motifs. General study outcomes and caveats: Improved recurrence-free survival in HPV16-positive patients was associated with expansion of HPV-responsive T cells during chemoradiotherapy. Expansion of candidate HPV-specific clones and E7-related TCR motifs was observed in the tumor microenvironment during treatment, whereas no such expansion was observed for non-HPV-specific T cells. The functional definition of HPV-specific T cells came from only a couple of HPV16-positive patients, and the survival association was reported for HPV16-positive patients.

Looking up the germline V gene yields CDR1 SGDLS and CDR2 YYNGEE. The CDR3, cysteine through phenylalanine, is 18 amino acids long. The kept DNA is CDR3 alone, 54 bases in frame from the first base. Trimming accounts for 4 bases at V and 0 bases at J, while the number of junction bases matched to no gene is 9. Because repertoires were sampled repeatedly during chemoradiotherapy, clonal expansion in the tumor microenvironment could be followed. Library preparation employed the immunoSEQ multiplex PCR assay. The immuneACCESS repertoire file appears here via TCRdb, limited to in-frame rearrangements. These files lack a portion of the clones; in checked studies, under half of the deficit traces to unresolved V genes, and the cause of the others is not known. The sample table holds about 23,000 clones, of which around nine tenths were seen once. The ten largest clonotypes hold about 5% of the sample. A few counts support this clone. This receptor's antigen is unknown. The input lacks base qualities; no much larger clone sits a single base away.

The chain employs TRBV9 and TRBJ2-5, with 13 middle bases fitting TRBD2. This sequence originates from a human donor with HPV-associated anogenital cancer. Sequencing used blood, obtained from a patient who underwent chemoradiotherapy. This receptor carries the CDR3 CASSLRTSGGAYQETQYF. The nucleotides are TGTGCCAGCAGCCTGAGGACTAGCGGGGGTGCGTACCAAGAGACCCAGTACTTC.